The T cell receptor (beta chain) described here comes from a study of blood T cell repertoires in COVID-19. In the study overall: Acute and convalescent COVID-19 samples came from the United States, Italy and Spain. From T cells, B-cell-depleted T cells, or PBMCs came the material, which was cDNA or gDNA.

The CDR3 is made up of 16 amino acids. V trimming: 2 bases; J trimming: 7 bases; junction bases outside the gene matches: 4. CDR1 is LGHNA, CDR2 YSLEER, per germline. Study processing details: Estimation of nucleated cell counts relied on the amplification of reference gene primers. TCRdb keeps only in-frame clones here, not all; method: immunoSEQ multiplex PCR. D and trimming come from the DNA, and the V and J calls and clone size come from that table. The sample includes over 300,000 clones, 89% of them seen just once. The V gene is TRBV4-3, the J gene TRBJ2-1; 14 nucleotides line up with TRBD2. Material: peripheral blood. The clonotype was recovered from a man aged 35 to 55 with acute or convalescent COVID-19. CDR3 loop: CASSQRGLAGANEQFF. The CDR3 DNA is TGCGCCAGCAGCCAACGGGGACTAGCGGGGGCTAATGAGCAGTTCTTC.